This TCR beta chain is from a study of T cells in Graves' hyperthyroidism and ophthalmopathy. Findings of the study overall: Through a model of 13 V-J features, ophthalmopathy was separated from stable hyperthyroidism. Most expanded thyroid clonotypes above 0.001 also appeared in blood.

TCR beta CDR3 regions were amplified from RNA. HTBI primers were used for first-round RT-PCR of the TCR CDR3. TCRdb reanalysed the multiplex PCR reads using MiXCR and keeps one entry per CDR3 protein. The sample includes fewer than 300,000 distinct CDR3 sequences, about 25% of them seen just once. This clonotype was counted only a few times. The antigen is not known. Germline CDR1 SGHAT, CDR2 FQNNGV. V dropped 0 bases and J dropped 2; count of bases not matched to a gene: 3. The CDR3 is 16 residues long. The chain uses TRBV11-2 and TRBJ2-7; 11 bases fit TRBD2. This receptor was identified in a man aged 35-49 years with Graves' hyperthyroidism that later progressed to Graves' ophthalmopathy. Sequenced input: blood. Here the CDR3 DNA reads TGTGCCAGCAGCTTAGATAGCGGGAGGGCTGCCTACGAGCAGTACTTC. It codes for CASSLDSGRAAYEQYF.